The rows below give T cell receptor beta chains drawn from one sample of a study of shared clonotypes between healthy human individuals. Sequencing was performed with immunoSEQ multiplex PCR; in TCRdb, only in-frame clones are kept and a portion is missing. This sample yields roughly 770,000 clones, of which about 96% are seen a single time; roughly 0.23% belongs to the top ten. The sequencing input was naive CD8+ T cells sorted from blood. Receptors originate from a man younger than 40 in good health. The conserved cysteine and the conserved F or W are not part of the CDR3 here.

V	J	CDR3
TRBV4-1	TRBJ2-7	ASSQVAGDFYEQY
TRBV7-8	TRBJ2-7	ASSLVSGSYEQY
TRBV4-1	TRBJ2-5	ASSQLTSGYQETQY
TRBV5-6	TRBJ2-5	ASSWGASGRETQY
TRBV6-4	TRBJ2-2	ASSSDGNGELF
TRBV5-6	TRBJ2-2	ASSAGTGFTGELF
TRBV2	TRBJ2-6	ASSDGGANILT
TRBV9	TRBJ1-5	ASSSRTGSNQPQH
TRBV29-1	TRBJ2-2	SVSGLTNTGELF
TRBV6-5	TRBJ2-1	ASSLQGSYNEQF
TRBV29-1	TRBJ1-2	SVEGQVYGYT
TRBV27	TRBJ1-1	ASFPFGGAPVGTEAF
TRBV6-1	TRBJ2-7	ASSEAVKAGGPYEQY
TRBV7-6	TRBJ2-3	ASSWTGSSTDTQY
TRBV7-9	TRBJ1-2	ASSWVGTDGYT
TRBV25-1	TRBJ2-4	ASSEYRNSYQY
TRBV7-9	TRBJ2-5	ASSLVIQETQY
TRBV9	TRBJ2-3	ASEEARLTDTQY
TRBV7-2	TRBJ2-7	ASSPRRLADYEQY
TRBV15	TRBJ2-3	ATSREWGGTDTQY
TRBV14	TRBJ2-1	ASSQGTSGTFAEQF
TRBV7-2	TRBJ2-2	ASSKPGGHGELF
TRBV30	TRBJ1-3	AWTSSSGNTIY